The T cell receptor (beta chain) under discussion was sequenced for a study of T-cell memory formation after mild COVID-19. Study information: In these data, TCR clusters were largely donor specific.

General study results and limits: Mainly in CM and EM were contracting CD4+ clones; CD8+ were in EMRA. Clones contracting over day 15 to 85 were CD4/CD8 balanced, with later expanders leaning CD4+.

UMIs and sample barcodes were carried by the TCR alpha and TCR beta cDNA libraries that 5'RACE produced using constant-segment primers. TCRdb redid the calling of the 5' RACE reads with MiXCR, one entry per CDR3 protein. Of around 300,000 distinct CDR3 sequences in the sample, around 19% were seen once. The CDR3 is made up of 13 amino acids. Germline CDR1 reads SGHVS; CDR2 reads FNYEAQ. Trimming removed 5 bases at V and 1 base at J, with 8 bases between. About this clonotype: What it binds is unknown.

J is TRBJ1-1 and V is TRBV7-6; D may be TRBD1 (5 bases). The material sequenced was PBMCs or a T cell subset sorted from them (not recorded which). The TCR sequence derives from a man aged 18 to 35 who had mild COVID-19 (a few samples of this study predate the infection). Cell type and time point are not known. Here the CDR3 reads CASSAGWNTEAFF. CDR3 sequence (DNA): TGTGCCAGCAGCGCAGGGTGGAACACTGAAGCTTTCTTT.